The entry below gives a single TCR beta chain sequence along with its context. Other nucleotide sequences from this sample produce the same CDR3. Libraries were prepared by immunoSEQ multiplex PCR; TCRdb keeps only in-frame clonotypes and omits some of them. The table has about 110,000 clones, about two thirds seen once. The sample originates from a study of blood T cell repertoires in COVID-19. The V gene lost 4 bases and the J gene lost 5 bases, with 5 bases spanning the gap. This CDR3 contains 12 residues. Germline V gene lookup returns CDR1 SEHNR and CDR2 FQNEAQ (reference sequence). The sequence derives from a human donor with acute or convalescent COVID-19. The donor label of this sample is uncertain. This rearrangement joins TRBV7-9 to TRBJ2-2; no definite D call. Material: peripheral blood. CDR3 sequence (DNA): TGTGCCAGCAGCTCCTCGACCGGGGAGCTGTTTTTT. Translated: CASSSSTGELFF.